This TCR beta chain was documented in a study of blood T cell repertoires in COVID-19. Study-level information: From the United States, Italy and Spain came samples of acute and convalescent COVID-19.

Original processing notes: Reference gene primer amplification gave estimated nucleated cell counts. Sequencing used immunoSEQ multiplex PCR; TCRdb keeps in-frame clones, though not all of them. That table is the source of V, J and clone size, and D and trimming were worked out from the DNA. The sample has approximately 220,000 clones, about 83% seen once. The CDR3 runs to 14 residues. CDR1 SGHRS and CDR2 YFSETQ come from the germline V gene. The V end was cut by 5 bases, the J end by 0 bases, with 8 bases between. Material: peripheral blood. V gene TRBV5-1 combines with J gene TRBJ2-2, with D perhaps matching TRBD2 (5 bases). The TCR originated in a woman between 45 and 65 years old with acute or convalescent COVID-19. CDR3 DNA sequence: TGCGCCAGCAGTCTAGCAACGAACACCGGGGAGCTGTTTTTT. Translated: CASSLATNTGELFF.